This T cell receptor (beta chain) derives from a study of blood T cell repertoires in COVID-19. Study-wide context: The United States, Italy and Spain were the sources of the acute and convalescent COVID-19 samples. T cells, B-cell-depleted T cells, or PBMCs supplied cDNA or gDNA.

V shed 1 base and J 14 bases; nucleotides not matched to a gene: 10. CDR1 is LGHDT, CDR2 YNNKEL, per germline (reference sequence). CDR3 length: 15 amino acids. Per the original data handling: Amplifying reference gene primers gave estimates of nucleated cell counts. Assay used: immunoSEQ multiplex PCR; TCRdb lists only in-frame clones, some missing. The V and J calls and the clone size are those of that table, but D and trimming were determined from the DNA. The profile covers 150,000 to 200,000 clones, with about 88% appearing a single time and under 30% taken by the ten largest. Sample: peripheral blood. The sequence was collected from a man aged 55 to 69 with acute or convalescent COVID-19. This rearrangement joins TRBV3-1 (or the pseudogene TRBV3-2) to TRBJ1-6; 8 bases are a match to TRBD1. This CDR3 reads CASSQAGQGPGTLHF. In nucleotides, the CDR3 is TGTGCCAGCAGCCAAGCTGGACAGGGCCCTGGGACCCTCCACTTT.